This T cell receptor (beta chain) was recorded in a study of T cells after yellow fever vaccination. Looking at the study overall: The SMART-Seq v4 Ultra Low Input method served to prepare the low-cell-number fractions. General study results and limits: Contaminating bulk clonotypes could be abundant in FACS-sorted repertoires.

The study made its TCR cDNA through 5'RACE template switching. That step introduced a universal primer site along with UMIs. TCRdb called the 5' RACE reads again in MiXCR, with one record for every CDR3 protein. This sample has approximately 580,000 distinct CDR3 sequences, with roughly 17% found just once. Looked up from germline, CDR1 is MGHDK and CDR2 is SYGVNS. The CDR3 length is 13 residues. Unmatched junction bases numbered 3, after V lost 3 bases and J lost 6 bases. Notes on this clonotype: Its antigen is currently unknown.

The sample here was PBMCs, taken around 5 days after the first yellow fever vaccination. The sequence was collected from a man between 18 and 29 years old who received the YFV17D yellow fever vaccine. The chain recombines TRBV25-1 with TRBJ1-2, with 8 bases lining up with TRBD1. CDR3 loop: CASSEGRGHGYTF. CDR3 DNA sequence: TGTGCCAGCAGTGAGGGCAGGGGGCATGGCTACACCTTC.